This is a list of T cell receptor beta chains from one sample in a study of T-cell memory formation after mild COVID-19. Each CDR3 protein is one row after TCRdb ran MiXCR on the 5' RACE reads. The repertoire consists of roughly 100,000 distinct CDR3 sequences, with roughly 12% occurring once and the leading ten covering more than 25%. The sequenced sample was PBMCs or a T cell subset sorted from them (not recorded which). The receptors derive from an adult woman who had mild COVID-19 (a few samples of this study predate the infection). Cell type and time point are not known. Each CDR3 is given with its conserved first and last residue. The D gene is left open where the match is weak. The size entry is marked missing in some rows and otherwise reads once, few, many or a size class.

j_gene | d_gene | v_gene | abundance | CDR3nt | CDR3aa
TRBJ2-5 | TRBD2 | TRBV12-3/TRBV12-4 | many | TGTGCCAGCAGTTCCTTTGCGGGAGGGATGGAAGAGACCCAGTACTTC | CASSSFAGGMEETQYF
TRBJ2-5 | - | TRBV27 | - | TGTGCCAGCAGTCCCCGACTAGAGAGTGGGTGGGAGACCCAGTACTTC | CASSPRLESGWETQYF
TRBJ2-7 | TRBD1 | TRBV20-1 | many | TGCAGTGCTAGACCGACAGGGTTGGACGAGCAGTACTTC | CSARPTGLDEQYF
TRBJ2-4 | TRBD1 | TRBV6-5 | - | TGTGCCAGCAGTTACTCGAGGACAGGGATAAACATTCAGTACTTC | CASSYSRTGINIQYF
TRBJ2-3 | - | TRBV4-1 | few | TGCGCCAGCAGCCAGCCGGTGGCAGGCCACACAGATACGCAGTATTTT | CASSQPVAGHTDTQYF
TRBJ2-3 | TRBD2 | TRBV4-2 | few | TGTGCCAGCAGCCCTGGGGCGAGACTAGCTGCTAGCACAGATACGCAGTATTTT | CASSPGARLAASTDTQYF
TRBJ2-7 | - | TRBV12-3/TRBV12-4 | - | TGTGCCAGCAGCCCAGGATTTCACGAGCAGTACTTC | CASSPGFHEQYF
TRBJ2-5 | - | TRBV7-9 | many | TGTGCCAGCAGTCAAGATCAGCGAGAGGGCCAAGAGACCCAGTACTTC | CASSQDQREGQETQYF
TRBJ2-7 | TRBD2 | TRBV29-1 | few | TGCAGCGTTGAATCGGGTTCCGGGGGGGCCTCCTACGAGCAGTACTTC | CSVESGSGGASYEQYF
TRBJ2-7 | TRBD2 | TRBV3-1 | few | TGTGCCAGCAGCCCGGGGGGGCGCGCCTCCGAGCAGTACTTC | CASSPGGRASEQYF
TRBJ2-2 | TRBD2 | TRBV20-1 | many | TGCAGTGCTAGCAAGCGGGAGGCCGGGGAGCTGTTTTTT | CSASKREAGELFF
TRBJ2-3 | TRBD2 | TRBV5-1 | - | TGCGCCAGCAGCTTGGCCGGGACTAGGGGCACAGATACGCAGTATTTT | CASSLAGTRGTDTQYF
TRBJ2-3 | - | TRBV2 | - | TGTGCCAGCAGTGACAGGGTTGCAGATACGCAGTATTTT | CASSDRVADTQYF
TRBJ2-5 | - | TRBV28 | many | TGTGCCAGCAGTTCGACTTGGGGGCAAGAGACCCAGTACTTC | CASSSTWGQETQYF
TRBJ2-1 | - | TRBV7-9 | few | TGTGCCAGCAGCTTACCCTTGGGAAATGAGCAGTTCTTC | CASSLPLGNEQFF
TRBJ1-1 | TRBD1 | TRBV6-5 | - | TGTGCCAGCAGTTACAGGGGGCCGGGGACTGAAGCTTTCTTT | CASSYRGPGTEAFF
TRBJ2-7 | TRBD1 | TRBV20-1 | - | TGCAGTGCTAGAGCTCAGACAGGGTTTCCCTACGAGCAGTACTTC | CSARAQTGFPYEQYF
TRBJ2-5 | - | TRBV6-1 | - | TGTGCCAGCACTGAGATTTTAGGGACCCAGTACTTC | CASTEILGTQYF
TRBJ2-1 | - | TRBV18 | - | TGTGCCAGCTCACCGGCAGGGGTCGATGAGCAGTTCTTC | CASSPAGVDEQFF
TRBJ2-1 | - | TRBV5-6 | few | TGTGCCAGCAGCTTGGGGGATTGGCCCGATTACAATGAGCAGTTCTTC | CASSLGDWPDYNEQFF
TRBJ2-1 | TRBD1 | TRBV7-9 | - | TGTGCCAGCAGCTCCACAACCGGGACAGCCTACAATGAGCAGTTCTTC | CASSSTTGTAYNEQFF
TRBJ2-2 | - | TRBV7-3 | few | TGTGCCAGCAGCCCCGGAGGTGGGGGACTGGGGGAGCTGTTTTTT | CASSPGGGGLGELFF
TRBJ2-1 | TRBD2 | TRBV30 | - | TGTGCCTGGAGCACGGGAGGCGATGAGCAGTTCTTC | CAWSTGGDEQFF
TRBJ2-1 | - | TRBV9 | - | TGTGCCAGCAGCGTAGGATCCGATTCCTACAATGAGCAGTTCTTC | CASSVGSDSYNEQFF
TRBJ2-7 | TRBD1 | TRBV7-9 | many | TGTGCCAGCAGCTTTAGACAGGGCTACGAGCAGTACTTC | CASSFRQGYEQYF
TRBJ1-2 | TRBD1 | TRBV15 | few | TGTGCCACCAGCAGAAAGGGACAGGACCGTTATGGCTACACCTTC | CATSRKGQDRYGYTF
TRBJ2-3 | - | TRBV19 | few | TGTGCCAGTAGTATGTGGGATGCAGATACGCAGTATTTT | CASSMWDADTQYF
TRBJ2-1 | - | TRBV7-9 | - | TGTGCCAGCAGCTTAGGGAAGGTCAAAGCGAAGAATGCCAATGAGCAGTTCTTC | CASSLGKVKAKNANEQFF
TRBJ2-3 | - | TRBV7-3 | few | TGTGCCAGCAGCTTAACAGGACTATCGCTCACAGATACGCAGTATTTT | CASSLTGLSLTDTQYF
TRBJ1-2 | - | TRBV20-1 | few | TGCAGTCCTGGGGGGGACACGGGAATTTTTGGCTACACCTTC | CSPGGDTGIFGYTF
TRBJ2-1 | - | TRBV6-2/TRBV6-3 | - | TGTGCCAGCAGTTCCCTAGTTGGCACCTACAATGAGCAGTTCTTC | CASSSLVGTYNEQFF